The 21 T cell receptor beta chains listed next were all sequenced from one sample in a study of cytomegalovirus exposure and HLA in healthy donors. 60 Vbeta and 13 Jbeta primers were used in PCR. Method: immunoSEQ multiplex PCR; TCRdb's copy keeps in-frame clones and lacks some. Counted here are some 200,000 clones, around 85% occurring once; the ten biggest clones make up roughly 1.6%. Sequencing used PBMCs. The origin of the receptors is a man in his fifties or sixties in good health and CMV-seronegative.

The chain joins TRBV11-3 to TRBJ1-2; 9 bases line up with TRBD1. From germline, CDR1 is SGHNT and CDR2 YENEEA. The CDR3 is made up of 14 amino acids. Trimming removed 4 bases from V and 6 bases from J; junction bases left unmatched: 6. CDR3: CASSSGQGGDGYTF. The CDR3, as DNA: TGTGCCAGCAGCTCGGGACAGGGCGGAGATGGCTACACCTTC.

The J gene is TRBJ2-7, the V gene TRBV15, with D perhaps TRBD2 (6 bases). Per the germline V gene, CDR1 is LNHNV and CDR2 is YYDKDF (reference sequence). The CDR3 consists of 16 residues. With 3 bases removed from V and 3 bases from J, the gap between germline ends came to 18 bases. The CDR3 DNA follows: TGTGCCACCAGCAGTTCATGGGGGGTAGGGGTCTACGAGCAGTACTTC. Amino acid sequence: CATSSSWGVGVYEQYF. Combining the CDR3 with reference TRBV15 and TRBJ2-7 gives the whole variable domain DAMVIQNPRYQVTQFGKPVTLSCSQTLNHNVMYWYQQKSSQAPKLLFHYYDKDFNNEADTPDNFQSRRPNTSFCFLDIRSPGLGDTAMYLCATSSSWGVGVYEQYFGPGTRLTVT.

The gene calls are TRBV6-1 and TRBJ2-2; D is undetermined. V dropped 3 bases and J dropped 3 bases, with 2 bases sitting between them. Germline assignment: CDR1 MNHNS and CDR2 SASEGT. This CDR3 contains 12 residues. The CDR3 loop reads CASSDDTGELFF. In DNA, the CDR3 is TGTGCCAGCAGTGACGACACCGGGGAGCTGTTTTTT.

V gene TRBV4-1 combines with J gene TRBJ2-1; a possible D gene is TRBD1 (5 bases). CDR1 MGHRA and CDR2 YSYEKL come from the germline V gene. V lost 1 base to trimming and J lost 2 bases, with 12 bases between them. This CDR3 has 16 amino acids. The CDR3 nucleotides read TGCGCCAGCAGCCAAGTCGTCAGGGTGGCCTACAATGAGCAGTTCTTC. It encodes CASSQVVRVAYNEQFF.

The rearrangement uses TRBV9 and TRBJ2-5, with no clear D. V lost 0 bases, J lost 5 bases, and 8 bases lay in between. The CDR3 extends over 13 amino acids. Germline V CDR1 and CDR2: SGDLS, YYNGEE. This chain's CDR3 is CASSVDIGETQYF. The CDR3 DNA sequence: TGTGCCAGCAGCGTAGACATCGGGGAGACCCAGTACTTC.

V and J are TRBV30 and TRBJ2-4; weak D call: TRBD1 (6 bases). CDR1 and CDR2 (germline): GTSNPN, SVGIG (reference sequence). V lost 0 bases and J 0 bases, leaving 9 bases between the germline ends. The CDR3 is 15 residues long. CDR3 nucleotide sequence: TGTGCCTGGAGTGTTTCAGGGGTAGCCAAAAACATTCAGTACTTC. As protein: CAWSVSGVAKNIQYF.

This clone was observed a handful of times. The chain is built from TRBV29-1 and TRBJ1-2, with TRBD1 as a possible D gene (6 bases). The ends were cut back, 6 bases at V and 4 bases at J, with 15 bases in the middle. The CDR3 has 13 amino acids. The V gene's germline CDR1 is SQVTM and CDR2 ANQGSEA. The CDR3 is CSVMSGDSYGYTF. CDR3 bases: TGCAGCGTAATGTCAGGGGATAGCTATGGCTACACCTTC.

As regards this clone: This sample includes further DNA sequences coding for the same CDR3. This chain joins TRBV5-1 and TRBJ2-1; no clear D. V lost 0 bases and J 0 bases, leaving 4 bases between the germline ends. CDR1 and CDR2 (germline): SGHRS, YFSETQ. The CDR3 runs 14 residues. The CDR3 loop is CASSLDGSYNEQFF. The CDR3 region has the DNA TGCGCCAGCAGCTTGGACGGCTCCTACAATGAGCAGTTCTTC. The entire variable domain, with the rest obtained from reference TRBV5-1 and TRBJ2-1, is as follows: KAGVTQTPRYLIKTRGQQVTLSCSPISGHRSVSWYQQTPGQGLQFLFEYFSETQRNKGNFPGRFSGRQFSNSRSEMNVSTLELGDSALYLCASSLDGSYNEQFFGPGTRLTVL.

This chain links TRBV7-2 with TRBJ1-1; TRBD1 matches 8 bases. Germline CDR1 reads SGHTA; CDR2 reads FQGNSA. This CDR3 is 13 amino acids long. V lost 5 bases and J lost 6; bases outside the gene matches: 5. The CDR3 region has the DNA TGTGCCAGCAGCAGGACAGGGCGCGCTGAAGCTTTCTTT. This sequence encodes CASSRTGRAEAFF.

The chain links TRBV19 to TRBJ2-1; 7 bases map to TRBD2. This CDR3 has 17 residues. Germline assignment: CDR1 LNHDA and CDR2 SQIVND (reference sequence). The V and J ends lost 3 bases and 2 bases, in that order; junction bases with no gene match: 10. The CDR3 DNA reads TGTGCCAGTAGTATCTCGAGCGGGGAGGGCCCCTACAATGAGCAGTTCTTC. This encodes CASSISSGEGPYNEQFF.

V usage is TRBV27 and J usage is TRBJ1-5; TRBD1 aligns across 8 bases. With V trimmed by 6 bases and J by 4 bases, 8 bases remained unmatched. The CDR3 is made up of 15 amino acids. The germline V gene encodes CDR1 MNHEY and CDR2 SMNVEV (reference sequence). CDR3 in amino acids: CASRSGGPTNQPQHF. Here the CDR3 DNA reads TGTGCCAGCAGGTCAGGGGGCCCAACGAATCAGCCCCAGCATTTT.

The chain couples TRBV27 to TRBJ2-1, with TRBD2 as a possible D gene (6 bases). V gave up 8 bases and J gave up 7 bases, with 12 bases separating them. CDR1 is MNHEY, CDR2 SMNVEV, per germline (reference sequence). The CDR3 has 12 amino acids. The CDR3 nucleotides read TGTGCCAGCGCGGCGGGACCTAATGAGCAGTTCTTC. Protein sequence: CASAAGPNEQFF.

The chain employs TRBV21-1 and TRBJ1-1. TRBV21-1 is labeled a pseudogene. The CDR3 spans 17 residues. The CDR3: CASSTPPRRGERTEAFF. CDR3 in DNA: TGTGCCAGCAGCACCCCCCCAAGGCGGGGGGAGCGAACTGAAGCTTTCTTT.

This clone showed up just a few times. The gene calls are TRBV15 and TRBJ2-3, with TRBD1 matching over 11 bases. J lost 3 bases, V lost 9 bases, and 8 bases had no gene match. Germline lookup yields CDR1 LNHNV and CDR2 YYDKDF (reference sequence). The CDR3 has 15 residues. CDR3 loop: CATSSDRGQTDTQYF. DNA of the CDR3: TGTGCCACGAGCTCGGACAGGGGGCAAACAGATACGCAGTATTTT. The full variable domain, rest sourced from reference TRBV15 and TRBJ2-3, is DAMVIQNPRYQVTQFGKPVTLSCSQTLNHNVMYWYQQKSSQAPKLLFHYYDKDFNNEADTPDNFQSRRPNTSFCFLDIRSPGLGDTAMYLCATSSDRGQTDTQYFGPGTRLTVL.

The chain carries TRBV27 and TRBJ2-7; 7 bases match TRBD1. CDR1 is MNHEY, CDR2 SMNVEV, per germline (reference sequence). CDR3 length equals 19 residues. J lost 3 bases, V lost 0 bases, and 17 bases had no gene match. CDR3: CASSLSYRGLNSSFYEQYF. Written as DNA, the CDR3 is TGTGCCAGCAGTTTATCATACAGGGGTCTTAATTCGAGTTTCTACGAGCAGTACTTC.

The J gene is TRBJ2-5, the V gene TRBV6-5, with 9 bases identical to TRBD2. Germline-derived CDR1 and CDR2 are MNHEY and SVGAGI. The ends lost 5 bases at V and 13 bases at J; junction bases unmatched: 8. The CDR3 covers 12 residues. The CDR3 here is CASSTTSGASYF. Written as DNA, the CDR3 is TGTGCCAGCAGTACGACTAGCGGAGCTTCGTACTTC.

The chain links TRBV7-8 to TRBJ1-1; D might be TRBD1 (5 bases). The V and J ends lost 8 bases and 4 bases respectively, with 17 bases between them. CDR1 and CDR2 (germline): SGHVS, FQNEAQ. The CDR3 contains 14 residues. Written as DNA, the CDR3 is TGTGCCAGCGCGGGGGGGGGATCATCCACTGAAGCTTTCTTT. Its translation is CASAGGGSSTEAFF.

The rearrangement links TRBV4-1 to TRBJ2-3; D possibly corresponds to TRBD1 (5 bases). CDR1 MGHRA and CDR2 YSYEKL come from the germline V gene. CDR3 length equals 16 residues. V was pared by 0 bases and J by 0 bases, with 10 bases between. DNA for the CDR3: TGCGCCAGCAGCCAAGATCTGGGGCTTAGCACAGATACGCAGTATTTT. Translation: CASSQDLGLSTDTQYF.

This clone was detected a few times. The chain has TRBV5-4 and TRBJ1-2; D may be TRBD1 (6 bases). The CDR3 totals 13 residues. The V gene lost 0 bases and the J gene lost 6 bases, with 9 bases spanning the gap. Germline loops: CDR1 SGHNT, CDR2 YYREEE (reference sequence). The DNA for the CDR3 is TGTGCCAGCAGCTTGGACAGGGTTGATGGCTACACCTTC. Its translation: CASSLDRVDGYTF.

The chain carries TRBV11-2 and TRBJ2-7; 12 bases align to TRBD2. The CDR3 totals 16 residues. CDR1 SGHAT and CDR2 FQNNGV come from the germline V gene. The ends lost 1 base at V and 4 bases at J; junction bases unmatched: 5. CDR3 sequence (DNA): TGTGCCAGCAGCTTAGGTCCGGGACTAGCGGGTTACGAGCAGTACTTC. This gives the protein CASSLGPGLAGYEQYF. The full variable domain, rest sourced from reference TRBV11-2 and TRBJ2-7, is EAGVAQSPRYKIIEKRQSVAFWCNPISGHATLYWYQQILGQGPKLLIQFQNNGVVDDSQLPKDRFSAERLKGVDSTLKIQPAKLEDSAVYLCASSLGPGLAGYEQYFGPGTRLTVT.

There are a few counts of this clone. The chain is built from TRBV5-4 and TRBJ2-3; TRBD2 matches 7 bases. Trimming at V came to 3 bases and at J to 4 bases, leaving 11 bases not matched to a gene. From germline, CDR1 is SGHNT and CDR2 YYREEE (reference sequence). The CDR3 totals 16 residues. CDR3 sequence (DNA): TGTGCCAGCAGCTCAGGCGGGGGTGGGTTCGCAGATACGCAGTATTTT. This translates into CASSSGGGGFADTQYF.